This passage covers 10 T cell receptor beta chains from one sample sequenced in a study of cytomegalovirus exposure and HLA in healthy donors. Assay used: immunoSEQ multiplex PCR; TCRdb lists only in-frame clones, some missing. The sample carries about 250,000 clones, about 90% recorded once. The sample consisted of PBMCs. The receptors derive from a young man in good health and CMV-seropositive.

The genes are TRBV9 and TRBJ2-3, with 11 bases lining up with TRBD2. CDR3 length: 18 residues. J was trimmed by 1 base and V by 0 bases; bases with no gene match: 7. Germline V lookup: CDR1 SGDLS, CDR2 YYNGEE. CDR3 sequence reads: CASSVGVLAGGGTDTQYF. The DNA for the CDR3 is TGTGCCAGCAGCGTAGGAGTGCTAGCGGGAGGCGGCACAGATACGCAGTATTTT.

The V and J genes are TRBV18 and TRBJ2-1; D call uncertain. CDR3 length: 13 residues. Germline CDR1 reads KGHSH; CDR2 reads LQKENI. Trimming took off 5 bases at V and 2 bases at J, with 7 bases between the two ends. For the CDR3, the DNA is TGTGCCAGCTCAAGGTCTACCTACAATGAGCAGTTCTTC. Its translation is CASSRSTYNEQFF.

The chain is built from TRBV19 and TRBJ1-2, with 9 bases fitting TRBD1. Germline CDR1 LNHDA, CDR2 SQIVND (reference sequence). V lost 5 bases, J lost 4 bases, and 8 bases stayed unmatched. This CDR3 spans 15 amino acids. Here the CDR3 DNA reads TGTGCCAGTAGTCTCACAGGGGGCGTAGGCTATGGCTACACCTTC. Translated: CASSLTGGVGYGYTF. The entire variable domain, with the rest obtained from reference TRBV19 and TRBJ1-2, is as follows: DGGITQSPKYLFRKEGQNVTLSCEQNLNHDAMYWYRQDPGQGLRLIYYSQIVNDFQKGDIAEGYSVSREKKESFPLTVTSAQKNPTAFYLCASSLTGGVGYGYTFGSGTRLTVV.

The chain carries TRBV4-2 and TRBJ1-2, with TRBD1 matching 7 bases. Trimming removed 2 bases from V and 3 bases from J; junction bases left unmatched: 12. The CDR3 sequence is 17 residues long. Germline CDR1 reads LGHNA; CDR2 reads YNFKEQ. DNA of the CDR3: TGTGCCAGCAGCCAATCCTGGGACAGCCCCACGGACTATGGCTACACCTTC. Translation gives CASSQSWDSPTDYGYTF.

This clone was picked up one time. The V gene is TRBV6-1, the J gene TRBJ2-4, with D perhaps assigned TRBD1 or TRBD2 (5 bases each). Per germline, CDR1 MNHNS and CDR2 SASEGT. This CDR3 is built from 14 residues. Trimming removed 4 bases at V and 6 bases at J, with 13 bases between. CDR3 DNA sequence: TGTGCCAGCAGTGCCGCTCCGGGGCGAAACATTCAGTACTTC. As protein: CASSAAPGRNIQYF.

The chain is built from TRBV5-1 and TRBJ2-7; 7 bases align to TRBD1. Germline CDR1 SGHRS, CDR2 YFSETQ. J was trimmed by 2 bases and V by 4 bases; bases with no gene match: 3. The CDR3 has 13 residues. The CDR3 reads CASSGTGAYEQYF. CDR3 coding DNA: TGCGCCAGCAGCGGAACAGGGGCCTACGAGCAGTACTTC.

The gene calls are TRBV7-9 and TRBJ2-5; no reliable D call. Looked up from germline, CDR1 is SEHNR and CDR2 is FQNEAQ (reference sequence). The CDR3 contains 14 residues. The germline V and J ends were trimmed by 7 bases and 4 bases, with 16 bases remaining between them. CDR3 sequence: CASNPLERVETQYF. The CDR3 DNA sequence: TGTGCCAGCAACCCCTTGGAAAGGGTAGAGACCCAGTACTTC.

Only one count was recorded for this clone. This sequence joins TRBV19 and TRBJ1-5; D possibly corresponds to TRBD1 (5 bases). The CDR3 runs 15 residues. The germline CDR1 and CDR2 sequences are LNHDA and SQIVND (reference sequence). The V end was cut by 9 bases, the J end by 4 bases, with 19 bases between. CDR3 in amino acids: CASSPPGAPNQPQHF. In DNA form, the CDR3 reads TGTGCCAGCTCGCCGCCCGGGGCCCCGAATCAGCCCCAGCATTTT.

V gene TRBV7-2 combines with J gene TRBJ2-7; TRBD1 aligns across 8 bases. V gave up 6 bases and J gave up 5 bases; unmatched junction bases: 9. The CDR3 is made up of 14 amino acids. Germline assignment: CDR1 SGHTA and CDR2 FQGNSA. The CDR3 here is CASSLRTGRNEQYF. The CDR3 nucleotides are TGTGCCAGCAGTTTAAGGACAGGGAGAAACGAGCAGTACTTC.

The chain has TRBV11-2 and TRBJ2-7; the D is unclear. Per the germline V gene, CDR1 is SGHAT and CDR2 is FQNNGV. This CDR3 comprises 15 residues. With 1 base removed from V and 2 bases from J, the gap between germline ends came to 12 bases. CDR3 region: CASSLVRTVTYEQYF. The CDR3 bases are TGTGCCAGCAGCTTAGTCCGGACGGTGACCTACGAGCAGTACTTC.